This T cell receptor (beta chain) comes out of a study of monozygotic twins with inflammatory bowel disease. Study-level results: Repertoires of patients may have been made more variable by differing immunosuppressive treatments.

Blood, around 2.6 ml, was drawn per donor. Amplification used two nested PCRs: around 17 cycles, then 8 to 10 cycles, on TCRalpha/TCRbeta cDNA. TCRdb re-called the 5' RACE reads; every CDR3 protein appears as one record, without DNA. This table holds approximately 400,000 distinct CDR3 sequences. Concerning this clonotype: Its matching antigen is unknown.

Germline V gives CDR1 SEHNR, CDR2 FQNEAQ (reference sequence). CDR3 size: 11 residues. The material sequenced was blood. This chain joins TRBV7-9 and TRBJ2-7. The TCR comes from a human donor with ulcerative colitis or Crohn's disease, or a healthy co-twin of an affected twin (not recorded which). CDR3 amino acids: CASSPVFEQYF.